The present TCR beta chain was sequenced within a study of blood T cell repertoires in COVID-19. About the study: Material from acute and convalescent COVID-19 was sourced from the United States, Italy and Spain.

Germline values: CDR1 KGHSH, CDR2 LQKENI. There are 15 residues in the CDR3. V gave up 3 bases and J gave up 1 base, with 10 bases separating them. Original methodology: Reference gene primer amplification in the assay estimated nucleated cell counts. Repertoires were generated with immunoSEQ multiplex PCR, while TCRdb's copy carries only in-frame clones and drops some. The V and J calls and clone size were taken over from that table, and D and trimming were inferred from the DNA. Of 90,000 to 100,000 clones in the sample, approximately 91% were seen once. This receptor was taken from a man in his fifties or sixties with COVID-19, enrolled during active disease. The chain links TRBV18 to TRBJ1-5; D may be TRBD1 (6 bases). Material for sequencing was peripheral blood. This CDR3 is CASSPSTGSNQPQHF. The CDR3 nucleotides are TGTGCCAGCTCACCTTCCACAGGGAGCAATCAGCCCCAGCATTTT.